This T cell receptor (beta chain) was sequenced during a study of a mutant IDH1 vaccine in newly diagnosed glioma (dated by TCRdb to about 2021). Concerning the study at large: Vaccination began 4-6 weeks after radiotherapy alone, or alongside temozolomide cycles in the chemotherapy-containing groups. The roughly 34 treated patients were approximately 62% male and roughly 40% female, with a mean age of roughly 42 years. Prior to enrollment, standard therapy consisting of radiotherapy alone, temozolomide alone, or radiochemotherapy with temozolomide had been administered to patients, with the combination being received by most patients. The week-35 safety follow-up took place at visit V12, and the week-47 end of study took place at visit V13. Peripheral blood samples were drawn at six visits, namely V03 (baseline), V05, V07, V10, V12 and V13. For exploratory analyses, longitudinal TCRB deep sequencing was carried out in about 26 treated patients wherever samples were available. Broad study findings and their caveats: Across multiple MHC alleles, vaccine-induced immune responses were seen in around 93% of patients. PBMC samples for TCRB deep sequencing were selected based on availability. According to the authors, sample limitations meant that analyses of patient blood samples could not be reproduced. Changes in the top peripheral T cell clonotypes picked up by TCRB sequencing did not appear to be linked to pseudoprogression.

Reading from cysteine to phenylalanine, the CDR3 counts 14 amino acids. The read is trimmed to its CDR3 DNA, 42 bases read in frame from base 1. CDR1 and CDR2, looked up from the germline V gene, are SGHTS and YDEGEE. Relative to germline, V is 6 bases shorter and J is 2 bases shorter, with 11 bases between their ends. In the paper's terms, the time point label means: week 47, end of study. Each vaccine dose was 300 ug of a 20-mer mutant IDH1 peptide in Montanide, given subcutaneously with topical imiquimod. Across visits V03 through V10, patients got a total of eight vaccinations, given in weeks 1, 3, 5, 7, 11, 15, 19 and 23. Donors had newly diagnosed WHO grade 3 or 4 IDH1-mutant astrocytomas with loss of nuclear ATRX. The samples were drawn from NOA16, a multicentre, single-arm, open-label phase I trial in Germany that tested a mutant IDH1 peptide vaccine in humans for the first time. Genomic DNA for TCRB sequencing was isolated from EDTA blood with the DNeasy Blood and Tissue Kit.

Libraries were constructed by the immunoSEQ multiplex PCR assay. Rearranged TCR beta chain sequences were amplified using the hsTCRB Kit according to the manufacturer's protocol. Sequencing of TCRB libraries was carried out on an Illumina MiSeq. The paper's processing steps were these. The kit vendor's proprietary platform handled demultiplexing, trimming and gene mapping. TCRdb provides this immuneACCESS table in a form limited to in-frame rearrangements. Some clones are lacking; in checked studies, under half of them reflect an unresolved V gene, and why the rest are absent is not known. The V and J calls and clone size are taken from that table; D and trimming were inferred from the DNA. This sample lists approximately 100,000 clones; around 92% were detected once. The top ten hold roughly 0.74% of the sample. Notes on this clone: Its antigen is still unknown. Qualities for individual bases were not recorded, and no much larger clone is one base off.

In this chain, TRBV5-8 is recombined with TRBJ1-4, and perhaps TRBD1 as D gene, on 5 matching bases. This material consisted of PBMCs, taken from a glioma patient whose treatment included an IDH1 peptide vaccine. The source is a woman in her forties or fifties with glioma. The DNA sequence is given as TGTGCCAGCACCCACGGGGGGACTAATGAAAAACTGTTTTTT. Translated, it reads CASTHGGTNEKLFF. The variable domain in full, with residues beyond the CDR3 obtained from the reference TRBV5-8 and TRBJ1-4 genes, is EAGVTQSPTHLIKTRGQQATLRCSPISGHTSVYWYQQALGLGLQFLLWYDEGEERNRGNFPPRFSGRQFPNYSSELNVNALELEDSALYLCASTHGGTNEKLFFGSGTQLSVL.